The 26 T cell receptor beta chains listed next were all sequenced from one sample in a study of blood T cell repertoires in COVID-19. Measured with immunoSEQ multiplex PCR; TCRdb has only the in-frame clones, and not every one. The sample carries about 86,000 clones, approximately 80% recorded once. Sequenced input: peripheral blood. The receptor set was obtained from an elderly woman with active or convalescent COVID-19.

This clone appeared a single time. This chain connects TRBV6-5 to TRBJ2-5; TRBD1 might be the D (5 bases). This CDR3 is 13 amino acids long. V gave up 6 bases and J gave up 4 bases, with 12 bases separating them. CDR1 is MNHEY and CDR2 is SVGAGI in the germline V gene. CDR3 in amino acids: CASRGRVLETQYF. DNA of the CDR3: TGTGCCAGCAGAGGCAGGGTGTTAGAGACCCAGTACTTC.

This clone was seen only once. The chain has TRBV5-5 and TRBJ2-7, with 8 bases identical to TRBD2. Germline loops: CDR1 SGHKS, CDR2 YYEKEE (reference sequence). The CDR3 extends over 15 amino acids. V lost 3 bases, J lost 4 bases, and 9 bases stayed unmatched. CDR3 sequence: CASSSLTGGAYEQYF. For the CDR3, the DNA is TGTGCCAGCAGCTCTCTCACCGGGGGGGCTTACGAGCAGTACTTC. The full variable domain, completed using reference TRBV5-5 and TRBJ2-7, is DAGVTQSPTHLIKTRGQQVTLRCSPISGHKSVSWYQQVLGQGPQFIFQYYEKEERGRGNFPDRFSARQFPNYSSELNVNALLLGDSALYLCASSSLTGGAYEQYFGPGTRLTVT.

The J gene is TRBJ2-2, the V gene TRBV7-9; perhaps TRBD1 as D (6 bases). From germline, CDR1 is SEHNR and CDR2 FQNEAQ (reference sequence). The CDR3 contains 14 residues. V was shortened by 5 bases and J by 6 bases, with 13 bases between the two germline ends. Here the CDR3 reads CASSPTTGPGELFF. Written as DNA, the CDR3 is TGTGCCAGCAGCCCGACTACAGGGCCCGGGGAGCTGTTTTTT.

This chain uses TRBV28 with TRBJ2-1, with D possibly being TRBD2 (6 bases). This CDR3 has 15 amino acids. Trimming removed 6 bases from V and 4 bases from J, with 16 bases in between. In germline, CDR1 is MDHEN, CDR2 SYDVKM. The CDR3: CASSPMGGGYNEQFF. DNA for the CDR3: TGTGCCAGCAGCCCCATGGGAGGAGGGTACAATGAGCAGTTCTTC.

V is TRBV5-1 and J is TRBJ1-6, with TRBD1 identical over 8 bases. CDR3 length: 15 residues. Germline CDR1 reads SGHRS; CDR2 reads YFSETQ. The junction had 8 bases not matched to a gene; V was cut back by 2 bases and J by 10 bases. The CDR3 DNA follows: TGCGCCAGCAGCTTAGGGGGCAGGGGGCAATCACCCCTCCACTTT. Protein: CASSLGGRGQSPLHF.

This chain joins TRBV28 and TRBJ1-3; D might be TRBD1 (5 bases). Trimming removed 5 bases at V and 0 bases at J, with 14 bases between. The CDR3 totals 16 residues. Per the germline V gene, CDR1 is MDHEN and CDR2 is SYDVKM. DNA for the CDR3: TGTGCCAGCAGTCGGGGGGTAAGGATCTCTGGAAACACCATATATTTT. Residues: CASSRGVRISGNTIYF.

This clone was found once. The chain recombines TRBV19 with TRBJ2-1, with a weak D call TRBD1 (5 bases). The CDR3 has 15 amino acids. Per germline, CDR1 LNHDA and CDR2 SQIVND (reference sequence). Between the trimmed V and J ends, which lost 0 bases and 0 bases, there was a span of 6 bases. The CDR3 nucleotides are TGTGCCAGTAGTATAGAGGACAACTCCTACAATGAGCAGTTCTTC. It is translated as CASSIEDNSYNEQFF.

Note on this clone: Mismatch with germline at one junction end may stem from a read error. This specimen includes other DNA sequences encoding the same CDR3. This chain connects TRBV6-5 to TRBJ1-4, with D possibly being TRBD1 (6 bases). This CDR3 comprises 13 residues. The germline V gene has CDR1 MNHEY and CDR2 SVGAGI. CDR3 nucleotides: TGTGCCAGCTCGATAGGGGGTATTGAAAAACTATTTTTT. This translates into CASSIGGIEKLFF.

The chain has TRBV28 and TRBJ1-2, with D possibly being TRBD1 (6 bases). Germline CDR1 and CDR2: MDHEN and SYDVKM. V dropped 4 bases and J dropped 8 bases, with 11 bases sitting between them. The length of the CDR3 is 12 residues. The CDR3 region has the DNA TGTGCCAGCAGTTCGCTCACAGGGGGCTACACCTTC. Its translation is CASSSLTGGYTF.

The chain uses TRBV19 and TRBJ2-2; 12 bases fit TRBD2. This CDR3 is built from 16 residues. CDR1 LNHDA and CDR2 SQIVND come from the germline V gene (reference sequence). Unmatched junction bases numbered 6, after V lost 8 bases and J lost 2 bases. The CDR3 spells CASRTSGRFNTGELFF. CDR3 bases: TGTGCCAGTCGAACTAGCGGGAGGTTTAACACCGGGGAGCTGTTTTTT.

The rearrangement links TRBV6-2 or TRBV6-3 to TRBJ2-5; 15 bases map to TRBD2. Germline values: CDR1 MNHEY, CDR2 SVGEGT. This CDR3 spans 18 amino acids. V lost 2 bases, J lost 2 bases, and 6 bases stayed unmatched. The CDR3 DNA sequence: TGTGCCAGCAGTTACGGGGGACTAGCGGGGGGCACTCAAGAGACCCAGTACTTC. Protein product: CASSYGGLAGGTQETQYF.

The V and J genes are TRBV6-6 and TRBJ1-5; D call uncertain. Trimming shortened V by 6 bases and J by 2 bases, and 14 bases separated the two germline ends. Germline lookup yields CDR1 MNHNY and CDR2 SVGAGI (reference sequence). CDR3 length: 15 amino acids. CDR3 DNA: TGTGCCAGCAGCTACGGTTGGGGAGGCAATCAGCCCCAGCATTTT. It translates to CASSYGWGGNQPQHF.

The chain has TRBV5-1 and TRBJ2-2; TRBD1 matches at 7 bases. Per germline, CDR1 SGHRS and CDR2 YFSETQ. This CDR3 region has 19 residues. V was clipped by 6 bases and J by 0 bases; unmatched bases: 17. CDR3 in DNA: TGCGCCAGCACCGATCGACCGGGACAGATACTCGCGAACACCGGGGAGCTGTTTTTT. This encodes CASTDRPGQILANTGELFF.

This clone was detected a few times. The CDR3 protein is CASSIDSSGANVLTF. The CDR3 coding sequence is TGTGCCAGTAGTATAGACAGCTCTGGGGCCAACGTCCTGACTTTC. V usage is TRBV19 and J usage is TRBJ2-6, with unresolved D. CDR3 size: 15 residues. Trimming shortened V by 0 bases and J by 0 bases, and 3 bases separated the two germline ends. Germline CDR1 and CDR2: LNHDA and SQIVND (reference sequence).

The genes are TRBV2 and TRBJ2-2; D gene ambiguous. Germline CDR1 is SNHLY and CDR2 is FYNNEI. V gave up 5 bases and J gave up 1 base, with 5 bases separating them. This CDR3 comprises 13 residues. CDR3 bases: TGTGCCAGCAGTTTAGAGAACACCGGGGAGCTGTTTTTT. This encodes CASSLENTGELFF.

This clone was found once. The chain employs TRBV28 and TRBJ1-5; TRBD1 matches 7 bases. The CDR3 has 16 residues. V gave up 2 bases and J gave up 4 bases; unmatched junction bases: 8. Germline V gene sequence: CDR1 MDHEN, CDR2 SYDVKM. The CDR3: CASSLRRGQGNQPQHF. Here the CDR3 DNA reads TGTGCCAGCAGTTTACGTAGGGGGCAGGGTAATCAGCCCCAGCATTTT.

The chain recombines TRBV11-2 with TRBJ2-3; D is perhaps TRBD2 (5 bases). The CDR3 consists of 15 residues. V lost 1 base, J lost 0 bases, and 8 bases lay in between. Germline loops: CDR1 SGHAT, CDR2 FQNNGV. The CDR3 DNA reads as TGTGCCAGCAGCTTAGCGGGAACTAGCACAGATACGCAGTATTTT. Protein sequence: CASSLAGTSTDTQYF.

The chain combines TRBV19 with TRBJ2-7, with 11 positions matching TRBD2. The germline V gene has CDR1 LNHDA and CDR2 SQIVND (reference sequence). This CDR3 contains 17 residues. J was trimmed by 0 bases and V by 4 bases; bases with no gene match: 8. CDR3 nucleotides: TGTGCCAGTAGTACTCCGGGACTAGCGGAGAACTCCTACGAGCAGTACTTC. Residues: CASSTPGLAENSYEQYF.

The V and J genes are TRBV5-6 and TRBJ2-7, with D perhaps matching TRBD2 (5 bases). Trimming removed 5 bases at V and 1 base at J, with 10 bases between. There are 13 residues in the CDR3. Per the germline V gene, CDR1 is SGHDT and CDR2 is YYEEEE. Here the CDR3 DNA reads TGTGCCAGCAGAGGCAGCGGTTCCTACGAGCAGTACTTC. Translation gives CASRGSGSYEQYF.

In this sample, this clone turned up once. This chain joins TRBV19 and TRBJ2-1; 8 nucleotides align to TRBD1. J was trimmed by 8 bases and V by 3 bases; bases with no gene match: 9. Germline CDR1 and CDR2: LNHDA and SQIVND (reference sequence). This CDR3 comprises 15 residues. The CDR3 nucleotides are TGTGCCAGTAGTATGTTGCAGGGGGCGGGCCATGAGCAGTTCTTC. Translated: CASSMLQGAGHEQFF.

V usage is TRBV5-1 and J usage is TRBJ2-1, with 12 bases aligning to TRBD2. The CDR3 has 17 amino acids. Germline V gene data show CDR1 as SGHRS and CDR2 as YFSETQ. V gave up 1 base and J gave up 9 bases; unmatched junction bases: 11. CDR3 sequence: CASSLLAGGPGSSEQFF. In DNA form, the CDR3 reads TGCGCCAGCAGCTTGCTAGCGGGAGGGCCGGGTTCAAGTGAGCAGTTCTTC.

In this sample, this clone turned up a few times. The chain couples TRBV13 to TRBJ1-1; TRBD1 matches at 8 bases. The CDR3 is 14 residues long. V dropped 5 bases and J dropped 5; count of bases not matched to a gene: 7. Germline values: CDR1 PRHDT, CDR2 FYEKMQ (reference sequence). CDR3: CASSQSGGRTEAFF. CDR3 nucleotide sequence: TGTGCCAGCAGCCAGTCAGGGGGCCGGACTGAAGCTTTCTTT.

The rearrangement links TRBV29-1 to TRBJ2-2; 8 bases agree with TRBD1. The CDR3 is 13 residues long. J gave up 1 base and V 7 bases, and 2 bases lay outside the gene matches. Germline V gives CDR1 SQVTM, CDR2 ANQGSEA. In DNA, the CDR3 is TGCAGCGCCGGACAGGGGAACACCGGGGAGCTGTTTTTT. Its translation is CSAGQGNTGELFF.

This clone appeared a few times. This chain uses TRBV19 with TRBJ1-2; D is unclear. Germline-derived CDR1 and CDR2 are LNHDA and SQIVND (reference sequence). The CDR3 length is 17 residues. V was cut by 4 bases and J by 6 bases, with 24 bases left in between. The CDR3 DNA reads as TGTGCCAGTAGTAATCCTAAGACAAGGATGGTAGTCCATGGCTACACCTTC. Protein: CASSNPKTRMVVHGYTF.

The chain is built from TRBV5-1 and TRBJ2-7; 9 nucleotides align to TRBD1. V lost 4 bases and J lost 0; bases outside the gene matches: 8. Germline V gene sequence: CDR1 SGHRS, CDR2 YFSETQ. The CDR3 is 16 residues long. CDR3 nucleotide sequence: TGCGCCAGCAGCCGGACGGGACAGGGAGGCTCCTACGAGCAGTACTTC. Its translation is CASSRTGQGGSYEQYF. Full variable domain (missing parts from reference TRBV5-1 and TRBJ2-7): KAGVTQTPRYLIKTRGQQVTLSCSPISGHRSVSWYQQTPGQGLQFLFEYFSETQRNKGNFPGRFSGRQFSNSRSEMNVSTLELGDSALYLCASSRTGQGGSYEQYFGPGTRLTVT.

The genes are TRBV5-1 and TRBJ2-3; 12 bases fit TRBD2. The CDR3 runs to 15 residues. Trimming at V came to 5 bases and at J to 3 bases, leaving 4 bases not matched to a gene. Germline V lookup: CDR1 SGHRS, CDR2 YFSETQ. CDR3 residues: CASRPTSGRTDTQYF. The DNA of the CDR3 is TGCGCCAGCAGACCAACTAGCGGGAGGACAGATACGCAGTATTTT.